Below, 11 T cell receptor beta chains from the same sample are listed, as sequenced in a study of blood T cell repertoires in COVID-19. The protocol was immunoSEQ multiplex PCR, while the TCRdb copy is restricted to in-frame clones and leaves out a portion. The sample shows about 64,000 clones, roughly 76% of them seen only once. Sequenced: peripheral blood. The receptors were gathered from a human donor in a cohort sampled during active COVID-19.

This chain connects TRBV7-3 to TRBJ2-7; 10 bases are shared with TRBD1. The length of the CDR3 is 18 residues. The J segment lost 0 bases and the V segment lost 5 bases, leaving 13 bases of the junction unmatched. Looked up from germline, CDR1 is SGHTA and CDR2 is FQGTGA. The CDR3 coding sequence is TGTGCCAGCAGCCTCCAACCGCCCGGACAGGGGGGCTCCTACGAGCAGTACTTC. It translates to CASSLQPPGQGGSYEQYF.

CDR3 coding DNA: TGCGCCAGCAGCTTGGACAGGTTAAACAATGAGCAGTTCTTC. Residues: CASSLDRLNNEQFF. The rearrangement uses TRBV5-1 and TRBJ2-1; perhaps TRBD1 as D (5 bases). Per germline, CDR1 SGHRS and CDR2 YFSETQ. This CDR3 has 14 amino acids. Trimming took 0 bases from V and 5 from J, leaving 9 bases between them.

The gene calls are TRBV5-1 and TRBJ2-7; D unresolved. The CDR3 is 13 residues long. Germline CDR1 and CDR2: SGHRS and YFSETQ. V lost 4 bases and J 0 bases, leaving 8 bases between the germline ends. CDR3 protein: CASSPGVSYEQYF. As DNA, the CDR3 is TGCGCCAGCAGCCCGGGTGTCTCCTACGAGCAGTACTTC.

The rearrangement links TRBV7-2 to TRBJ2-6, with D maybe TRBD1 (7 bases). The CDR3 runs 16 residues. In germline, CDR1 is SGHTA, CDR2 FQGNSA. The V gene lost 7 bases and the J gene lost 0 bases, with 13 bases spanning the gap. The CDR3 DNA reads as TGTGCCAGCAACTACCAGGGGGGCTCTGGGGCCAACGTCCTGACTTTC. Translation gives CASNYQGGSGANVLTF.

This sequence joins TRBV19 and TRBJ2-3; perhaps TRBD2 as D (7 bases). CDR1 is LNHDA and CDR2 is SQIVND in the germline V gene (reference sequence). The CDR3 contains 17 residues. Between the trimmed V and J ends, which lost 5 bases and 0 bases, there was a span of 18 bases. CDR3 DNA sequence: TGTGCCAGTAGTTCCTTGCGGGGGCGAGCTAGCACAGATACGCAGTATTTT. This sequence encodes CASSSLRGRASTDTQYF. The variable domain in full, with the rest retrieved from reference TRBV19 and TRBJ2-3, is DGGITQSPKYLFRKEGQNVTLSCEQNLNHDAMYWYRQDPGQGLRLIYYSQIVNDFQKGDIAEGYSVSREKKESFPLTVTSAQKNPTAFYLCASSSLRGRASTDTQYFGPGTRLTVL.

Details on this clone: One base away lies a much larger clone, so this may be a sequencing read error. The chain couples TRBV7-2 to TRBJ2-1, with TRBD2 identical over 7 bases. Per the germline V gene, CDR1 is SGHTA and CDR2 is FQGNSA. V lost 2 bases, J lost 6 bases, and 7 bases stayed unmatched. This CDR3 comprises 15 residues. CDR3 DNA: TGTGCCAGCAGCTTACAGGGAGGGGACTGCAATGAGCAGTTCTTC. Translation gives CASSLQGGDCNEQFF.

The chain couples TRBV11-3 to TRBJ2-1; TRBD1 matches 9 bases. CDR1 is SGHNT and CDR2 is YENEEA in the germline V gene. V shed 1 base and J 10 bases; nucleotides not matched to a gene: 8. This CDR3 comprises 15 residues. CDR3 sequence (DNA): TGTGCCAGCAGCTTAGGTCAAAGACAGGGGGGCGAGCAGTTCTTC. This sequence encodes CASSLGQRQGGEQFF.

The rearrangement uses TRBV19 and TRBJ2-3, with 7 bases fitting TRBD1. The J segment lost 0 bases and the V segment lost 6 bases, leaving 3 bases of the junction unmatched. Germline V CDR1 and CDR2: LNHDA, SQIVND (reference sequence). The CDR3 sequence is 14 residues long. DNA for the CDR3: TGTGCCAGTAGGGGGACAGTAAGCACAGATACGCAGTATTTT. Translating it yields CASRGTVSTDTQYF. The whole variable domain, filled in from reference TRBV19 and TRBJ2-3, reads DGGITQSPKYLFRKEGQNVTLSCEQNLNHDAMYWYRQDPGQGLRLIYYSQIVNDFQKGDIAEGYSVSREKKESFPLTVTSAQKNPTAFYLCASRGTVSTDTQYFGPGTRLTVL.

The rearrangement links TRBV4-1 to TRBJ2-5; D gene unclear. Per the germline V gene, CDR1 is MGHRA and CDR2 is YSYEKL. V shed 0 bases and J shed 5 bases, with 13 bases lying between them. The length of the CDR3 is 15 residues. CDR3 DNA: TGCGCCAGCAGCCAAGAGGTGTCGCCGCGGGAGACCCAGTACTTC. It encodes CASSQEVSPRETQYF.

The chain couples TRBV9 to TRBJ2-3; D is unresolved. CDR1 and CDR2 from the germline V gene are SGDLS and YYNGEE. CDR3 size: 16 residues. With 0 bases removed from V and 0 bases from J, the gap between germline ends came to 11 bases. CDR3 DNA: TGTGCCAGCAGCGTAGAGGCCGGGTTTAGCACAGATACGCAGTATTTT. It translates to CASSVEAGFSTDTQYF.

This chain uses TRBV6-4 with TRBJ2-3; D might be TRBD2 (5 bases). The germline V gene has CDR1 MRHNA and CDR2 SNTAGT. The CDR3 runs to 16 residues. Trimming took off 1 base at V and 0 bases at J, with 11 bases between the two ends. CDR3 residues: CASSDFPGSSTDTQYF. The CDR3 DNA sequence: TGTGCCAGCAGTGACTTTCCGGGATCTAGCACAGATACGCAGTATTTT.